This passage covers 3 T cell receptor beta chains from one sample sequenced in a study of technical replicates of blood from several donors. Here immunoSEQ multiplex PCR was the method, and the copy in TCRdb shows in-frame clones only, minus some. The sample has some 87,000 clones, 90% to 97% seen once. The specimen was T cells isolated from PBMCs. Every receptor here comes from a human donor in good health.

The chain joins TRBV6-6 to TRBJ2-3, with TRBD2 matching over 7 bases. Trimming took 2 bases from V and 5 from J; bases not matched to a gene: 7. Germline V lookup: CDR1 MNHNY, CDR2 SVGAGI (reference sequence). The CDR3 extends over 15 amino acids. In DNA form, the CDR3 reads TGTGCCAGCAGTTACGGGGCGGGAGCTGTAGATACGCAGTATTTT. This encodes CASSYGAGAVDTQYF.

The rearrangement links TRBV5-5 to TRBJ1-5, with unresolved D. This CDR3 spans 18 amino acids. The germline CDR1 and CDR2 sequences are SGHKS and YYEKEE (reference sequence). V was pared by 2 bases and J by 0 bases, with 18 bases between. The CDR3 nucleotides are TGTGCCAGCAGCTTCGTCGTCCCCTTTTTGTATAGCAATCAGCCCCAGCATTTT. It is translated as CASSFVVPFLYSNQPQHF. The whole variable domain, remainder taken from reference TRBV5-5 and TRBJ1-5, is DAGVTQSPTHLIKTRGQQVTLRCSPISGHKSVSWYQQVLGQGPQFIFQYYEKEERGRGNFPDRFSARQFPNYSSELNVNALLLGDSALYLCASSFVVPFLYSNQPQHFGDGTRLSIL.

J is TRBJ2-1 and V is TRBV25-1; no firm D call. The germline CDR1 and CDR2 sequences are MGHDK and SYGVNS. The CDR3 totals 13 residues. Trimming pared 3 bases from V and 7 bases from J, leaving 10 bases between. The CDR3 DNA reads TGTGCCAGCAGTGAGGTAGTACGGAATGAGCAGTTCTTC. It is translated as CASSEVVRNEQFF.